The 28 T cell receptor beta chains listed next were all sequenced from one sample in a study of shared clonotypes between healthy human individuals. Profiled with immunoSEQ multiplex PCR; TCRdb holds only in-frame clones, not every one. The table has 2 million to 3 million clones, roughly 93% seen once. The sample was naive CD4+ T cells from PBMCs. Specified subset: CD45RA+ positively selected. These receptors were obtained from a man aged 18-30 years in good health. Some clones in this sample may be carry-over from other donors' samples.

The chain couples TRBV7-6 to TRBJ1-2; no definite D call. Trimming left V 5 bases short and J 3 bases short, with 10 bases between. Germline CDR1 SGHVS, CDR2 FNYEAQ. The CDR3 sequence is 13 residues long. The CDR3 sequence: CASSPGSDYGYTF. The CDR3 nucleotides are TGTGCCAGCAGCCCGGGGTCGGACTATGGCTACACCTTC.

Turning to this clone: Within the sample, other DNA sequences also encode this same CDR3. The genes are TRBV2 and TRBJ2-6; a possible D gene is TRBD1 (5 bases). CDR1 is SNHLY, CDR2 FYNNEI, per germline. Deletions cut 5 bases from V and 2 bases from J, with 10 bases between. The CDR3 sequence is 15 residues long. The CDR3 DNA follows: TGTGCCAGCAGTCTAACAGGAACTGGGGCCAACGTCCTGACTTTC. The encoded protein is CASSLTGTGANVLTF.

CDR3 sequence (DNA): TGTGCCAGCAGCGTAGCGGTGGGCCTAGCGGGAGGGAGCTCCTACAATGAGCAGTTCTTC. Translated, it gives CASSVAVGLAGGSSYNEQFF. This rearrangement joins TRBV9 to TRBJ2-1; 12 nucleotides agree with TRBD2. Germline V gene lookup returns CDR1 SGDLS and CDR2 YYNGEE. The CDR3 has 20 amino acids. The V segment lost 0 bases and the J segment 0 bases; nucleotides outside the gene matches: 10.

The rearrangement joins TRBV7-6 to TRBJ2-7; D tentatively fits TRBD1 or TRBD2 (6 bases each). CDR1 and CDR2 (germline): SGHVS, FNYEAQ. The CDR3 has 15 amino acids. The ends were cut back, 1 base at V and 8 bases at J, with 18 bases in the middle. CDR3 region: CASSLDRGPLTQQYF. The DNA for the CDR3 is TGTGCCAGCAGCTTAGATCGGGGGCCGCTCACCCAGCAGTACTTC.

The V call is TRBV28, the J call TRBJ2-7; 7 bases are a match to TRBD1. V gave up 7 bases and J gave up 3 bases; unmatched junction bases: 12. The CDR3 has 15 residues. CDR1 MDHEN and CDR2 SYDVKM come from the germline V gene. DNA of the CDR3: TGTGCCAGCATTGCGACCGGGACAGAGAACTACGAGCAGTACTTC. Residues: CASIATGTENYEQYF.

V and J are TRBV9 and TRBJ1-2; D not resolved. Germline V gene sequence: CDR1 SGDLS, CDR2 YYNGEE. Trimming removed 10 bases from V and 6 bases from J, with 10 bases in between. The CDR3 contains 10 residues. CDR3 protein: CAGSGDGYTF. The CDR3 DNA follows: TGTGCCGGGTCCGGCGATGGCTACACCTTC.

This chain's CDR3 is CASSWTVIAGGEQYF. The DNA for the CDR3 is TGTGCCAGCAGCTGGACCGTAATTGCCGGCGGGGAGCAGTACTTC. The chain links TRBV5-8 to TRBJ2-7; TRBD2 might be the D (5 bases). The CDR3 spans 15 residues. The germline V and J ends were trimmed by 3 bases and 7 bases, with 20 bases remaining between them. Germline V gene data show CDR1 as SGHTS and CDR2 as YDEGEE.

This rearrangement joins TRBV19 to TRBJ2-1; 12 nucleotides line up with TRBD2. CDR1 is LNHDA and CDR2 is SQIVND in the germline V gene (reference sequence). CDR3 length: 17 residues. The trim removed 2 bases at V and 1 base at J, leaving 3 bases unmatched. In DNA form, the CDR3 reads TGTGCCAGTAGTATAAGGACTAGCGGGAAATCCTACAATGAGCAGTTCTTC. This codes for CASSIRTSGKSYNEQFF.

The chain employs TRBV6-5 and TRBJ2-1; D is undetermined. Trimming pared 7 bases from V and 9 bases from J, leaving 10 bases between. The length of the CDR3 is 11 residues. The V gene's germline CDR1 is MNHEY and CDR2 SVGAGI. CDR3 in amino acids: CASTGNLEQFF. Here the CDR3 DNA reads TGTGCCAGCACCGGAAATCTTGAGCAGTTCTTC.

The V gene is TRBV10-3, the J gene TRBJ2-5; 8 nucleotides match TRBD2. Germline assignment: CDR1 ENHRY and CDR2 SYGVKD. This CDR3 has 15 amino acids. V lost 8 bases to trimming and J lost 2 bases; unmatched junction nucleotides: 10. For the CDR3, the DNA is TGTGCCATCCGAGGGGGGTTAGCGGGGCAAGAGACCCAGTACTTC. Translated, it gives CAIRGGLAGQETQYF.

The chain uses TRBV28 and TRBJ1-1, with TRBD1 matching 9 bases. CDR1 and CDR2 from the germline V gene are MDHEN and SYDVKM. V lost 5 bases, J lost 5 bases, and 15 bases stayed unmatched. The CDR3 consists of 17 residues. CDR3 region: CASSVHRWGQGPTEAFF. In DNA form, the CDR3 reads TGTGCCAGCAGTGTCCATCGGTGGGGACAGGGCCCAACTGAAGCTTTCTTT. The complete variable domain, with remaining parts taken from reference TRBV28 and TRBJ1-1, reads DVKVTQSSRYLVKRTGEKVFLECVQDMDHENMFWYRQDPGLGLRLIYFSYDVKMKEKGDIPEGYSVSREKKERFSLILESASTNQTSMYLCASSVHRWGQGPTEAFFGQGTRLTVV.

The chain links TRBV19 to TRBJ1-1; D is uncertain. Germline values: CDR1 LNHDA, CDR2 SQIVND (reference sequence). Trimming cost V 7 bases and J 1 base, with 13 bases left between them. The length of the CDR3 is 14 residues. The CDR3 loop reads CASTVPPRNTEAFF. DNA for the CDR3: TGTGCCAGTACCGTCCCTCCCAGGAACACTGAAGCTTTCTTT.

The chain is built from TRBV2 and TRBJ2-5, with a possible D match to TRBD2 (6 bases). Germline lookup yields CDR1 SNHLY and CDR2 FYNNEI. The germline V and J ends were trimmed by 8 bases and 5 bases, with 15 bases remaining between them. This CDR3 is 13 amino acids long. This CDR3 reads CASLGTGRETQYF. CDR3 sequence (DNA): TGTGCCAGCCTGGGGACTGGTCGGGAGACCCAGTACTTC.

V usage is TRBV5-4 and J usage is TRBJ2-7, with TRBD2 identical over 12 bases. There are 16 residues in the CDR3. The ends lost 2 bases at V and 6 bases at J; junction bases unmatched: 9. The germline V gene encodes CDR1 SGHNT and CDR2 YYREEE (reference sequence). CDR3 protein: CASSFRLAGGPGEQYF. The CDR3 DNA sequence: TGTGCCAGCAGCTTTCGCCTAGCGGGAGGGCCTGGCGAGCAGTACTTC.

V and J are TRBV19 and TRBJ1-2; tentatively, D is TRBD1 (6 bases). Germline V gene sequence: CDR1 LNHDA, CDR2 SQIVND (reference sequence). CDR3 length equals 18 residues. The V end lost 9 bases, the J end lost 4 bases, and 30 bases lay between the germline ends. The CDR3: CASQKGGGQTHMIYGYTF. CDR3 DNA: TGTGCCAGCCAAAAGGGTGGGGGCCAGACGCACATGATCTATGGCTACACCTTC.

There are a few counts of this clone. The rearrangement links TRBV10-3 to TRBJ1-5; tentatively, D is TRBD1 (5 bases). The germline V gene encodes CDR1 ENHRY and CDR2 SYGVKD. This CDR3 contains 15 residues. V lost 3 bases to trimming and J lost 6 bases, with 15 bases between them. CDR3 sequence reads: CAISDLGQGSQPQHF. The CDR3 nucleotides are TGTGCCATCAGTGACTTAGGGCAGGGCAGTCAGCCCCAGCATTTT.

The chain combines TRBV6-5 with TRBJ2-7; tentatively, D is TRBD1 (5 bases). V shed 4 bases and J shed 3 bases, with 13 bases lying between them. There are 14 residues in the CDR3. The germline V gene encodes CDR1 MNHEY and CDR2 SVGAGI. CDR3 in DNA: TGTGCCAGCAGTTCGACCCAGGGATACTACGAGCAGTACTTC. Translation: CASSSTQGYYEQYF.

The rearrangement uses TRBV9 and TRBJ2-1, with 11 bases identical to TRBD1. Per the germline V gene, CDR1 is SGDLS and CDR2 is YYNGEE. The length of the CDR3 is 16 residues. After removal of 4 bases from V and 4 bases from J, the junction contained 7 bases not matched to a gene. The CDR3 bases are TGTGCCAGCAGCCCAGGACAGGGGGCCGCATACAATGAGCAGTTCTTC. It yields the protein CASSPGQGAAYNEQFF.

The rearrangement links TRBV6-5 to TRBJ1-2, with D hard to call. CDR3 size: 15 residues. CDR1 is MNHEY, CDR2 SVGAGI, per germline. V was shortened by 6 bases and J by 4 bases, with 18 bases between the two germline ends. CDR3 loop: CASRFPVLGVYGYTF. CDR3 bases: TGTGCCAGCAGATTCCCAGTTCTGGGCGTCTATGGCTACACCTTC.

The rearrangement joins TRBV9 to TRBJ2-3, with D maybe TRBD2 (5 bases). In germline, CDR1 is SGDLS, CDR2 YYNGEE. V was shortened by 3 bases and J by 0 bases, with 8 bases between the two germline ends. This CDR3 has 14 amino acids. The CDR3 sequence is CASSERTSTDTQYF. The DNA for the CDR3 is TGTGCCAGCAGCGAAAGGACTAGCACAGATACGCAGTATTTT.

The chain uses TRBV5-1 and TRBJ2-1; 8 bases map to TRBD2. This CDR3 comprises 15 residues. The germline V gene encodes CDR1 SGHRS and CDR2 YFSETQ. J lost 10 bases, V lost 4 bases, and 13 bases had no gene match. This CDR3 reads CASSLLREGRGEQFF. For the CDR3, the DNA is TGCGCCAGCAGCCTGCTTCGGGAGGGGCGTGGGGAGCAGTTCTTC.

The chain couples TRBV5-4 to TRBJ2-3; D may be TRBD2 (6 bases). CDR1 is SGHNT, CDR2 YYREEE, per germline (reference sequence). The CDR3 is 14 amino acids. V was trimmed by 0 bases and J by 5 bases, leaving 10 bases between them. The CDR3 sequence: CASSLAGRGDTQYF. The CDR3 DNA reads TGTGCCAGCAGCTTGGCCGGGAGAGGAGATACGCAGTATTTT.

The V gene is TRBV19, the J gene TRBJ2-1; perhaps TRBD2 as D (5 bases). The germline V and J ends were trimmed by 4 bases and 7 bases, with 11 bases remaining between them. Germline V gene lookup returns CDR1 LNHDA and CDR2 SQIVND (reference sequence). The CDR3 is 13 residues long. The chain's CDR3 is CASSTQERNEQFF. The CDR3 DNA sequence: TGTGCCAGTAGTACCCAAGAGCGGAATGAGCAGTTCTTC. Drawing the rest from reference TRBV19 and TRBJ2-1, the complete variable domain is DGGITQSPKYLFRKEGQNVTLSCEQNLNHDAMYWYRQDPGQGLRLIYYSQIVNDFQKGDIAEGYSVSREKKESFPLTVTSAQKNPTAFYLCASSTQERNEQFFGPGTRLTVL.

The count of this clone is one. Sequence at one end of the junction differs from germline and may be a read error. CDR3 sequence reads: CSVEDRIETQYF. The CDR3 DNA follows: TGCAGCGTGGAAGACAGGATAGAGACCCAGTACTTC. The chain has TRBV29-1 and TRBJ2-5; D possibly corresponds to TRBD1 (6 bases). CDR1 is SQVTM, CDR2 ANQGSEA, per germline. The CDR3 loop spans 12 amino acids.

This clone was observed once. This rearrangement joins TRBV10-2 to TRBJ2-7; 8 positions match TRBD1. The CDR3 is 15 residues long. The germline V gene has CDR1 WSHSY and CDR2 SAAADI. After removal of 7 bases from V and 1 base from J, the junction contained 9 bases not matched to a gene. The CDR3 spells CASMDGDRRSYEQYF. The CDR3 DNA reads TGCGCCAGCATGGACGGGGACAGGCGTTCCTACGAGCAGTACTTC.

This chain joins TRBV4-2 and TRBJ2-1, with TRBD2 identical over 10 bases. Germline loops: CDR1 LGHNA, CDR2 YNFKEQ. The CDR3 covers 17 residues. The V gene end was trimmed by 1 base and the J gene end by 5 bases; junction bases not matched to a gene: 8. The CDR3 region has the DNA TGTGCCAGCAGCCAAGGCGCAAGCGGGGGGGACGACAATGAGCAGTTCTTC. It translates to CASSQGASGGDDNEQFF.

The chain employs TRBV19 and TRBJ2-3; the match to TRBD2 covers 9 bases. The V gene end was trimmed by 6 bases and the J gene end by 3 bases; junction bases not matched to a gene: 22. The CDR3 has 20 residues. Germline V gene data show CDR1 as LNHDA and CDR2 as SQIVND (reference sequence). The CDR3, as DNA: TGTGCCAGTAGCCTAACCGGGAGTAGCGGGAGAGTCGCGGTAACAGATACGCAGTATTTT. Its translation is CASSLTGSSGRVAVTDTQYF.

The rearrangement links TRBV28 to TRBJ1-2; D perhaps matches TRBD1 (5 bases). Trimming stripped 10 bases from V and 0 bases from J, with 9 bases between. The CDR3 runs to 12 residues. Germline V CDR1 and CDR2: MDHEN, SYDVKM. As DNA, the CDR3 is TGTGCCACTTCGACAGCTAACTATGGCTACACCTTC. It encodes CATSTANYGYTF.